The T cell receptor beta chain under discussion was sequenced for a study of cytomegalovirus exposure and HLA in healthy donors. Study details: An analysis done earlier identified 117 million unique TCR beta sequences from about 179 million T cells. General study points: Reportedly, diagnosis of cytomegalovirus status by the classifier showed high specificity and sensitivity. Segments of the TCR beta V type were, in most cases, productive about 87% or about 30% of the time in an earlier analysis. A later analysis associated 16,000 or so TCR beta sequences with HLA alleles at a 0.05 false discovery rate.

The germline V gene encodes CDR1 KGHSH and CDR2 LQKENI. V lost 3 bases and J lost 2, with 7 bases in between. CDR3 length equals 13 residues. On this clone itself: Its antigen is unknown. This specimen includes other DNA sequences encoding the same CDR3.

In the PCR, 60 Vbeta and 13 Jbeta primers were used. Measured with immunoSEQ multiplex PCR; TCRdb has only the in-frame clones, and not every one. The sample holds roughly 140,000 clones, about 75% seen once. Sequencing input: PBMCs. The clonotype originates from a woman in her 30s in good health and CMV-seronegative. The rearrangement links TRBV18 to TRBJ2-5; D is uncertain. CDR3 in DNA: TGTGCCAGCTCACCCGGGTCACAAGAGACCCAGTACTTC. Translation: CASSPGSQETQYF.